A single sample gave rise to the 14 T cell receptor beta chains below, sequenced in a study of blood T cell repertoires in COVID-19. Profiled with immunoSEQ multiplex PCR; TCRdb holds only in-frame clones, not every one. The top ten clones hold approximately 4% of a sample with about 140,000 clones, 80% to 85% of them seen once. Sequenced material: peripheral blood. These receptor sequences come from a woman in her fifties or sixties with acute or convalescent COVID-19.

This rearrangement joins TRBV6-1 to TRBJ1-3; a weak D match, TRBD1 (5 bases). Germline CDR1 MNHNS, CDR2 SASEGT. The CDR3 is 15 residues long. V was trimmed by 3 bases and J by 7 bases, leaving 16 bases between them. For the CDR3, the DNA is TGTGCCAGCAGTGAGTCACCAGGGTTGAAGAACACCATATATTTT. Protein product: CASSESPGLKNTIYF.

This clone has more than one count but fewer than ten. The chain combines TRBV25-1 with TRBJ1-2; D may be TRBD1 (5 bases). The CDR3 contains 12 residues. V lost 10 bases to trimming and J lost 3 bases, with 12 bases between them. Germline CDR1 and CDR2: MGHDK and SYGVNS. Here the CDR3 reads CATSGGDYGYTF. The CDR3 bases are TGTGCCACCTCCGGGGGGGACTATGGCTACACCTTC.

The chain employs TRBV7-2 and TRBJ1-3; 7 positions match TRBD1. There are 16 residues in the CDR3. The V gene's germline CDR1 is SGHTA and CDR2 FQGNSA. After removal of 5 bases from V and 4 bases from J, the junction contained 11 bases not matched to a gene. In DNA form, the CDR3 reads TGTGCCAGCAGCCCAAGGGGGCGGGGAGGAGGAAACACCATATATTTT. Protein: CASSPRGRGGGNTIYF.

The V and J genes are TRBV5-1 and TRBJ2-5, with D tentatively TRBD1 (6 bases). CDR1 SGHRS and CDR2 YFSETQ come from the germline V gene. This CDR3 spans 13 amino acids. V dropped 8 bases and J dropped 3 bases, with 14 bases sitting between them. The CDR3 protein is CASSRDTEETQYF. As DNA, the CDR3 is TGCGCCAGTTCCCGGGACACCGAAGAGACCCAGTACTTC.

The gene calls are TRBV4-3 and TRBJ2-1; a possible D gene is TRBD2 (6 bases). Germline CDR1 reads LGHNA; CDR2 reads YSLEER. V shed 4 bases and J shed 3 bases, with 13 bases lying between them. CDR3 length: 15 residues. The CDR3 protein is CASSPHSGDYNEQFF. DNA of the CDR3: TGCGCCAGCAGCCCCCATTCGGGAGACTACAATGAGCAGTTCTTC.

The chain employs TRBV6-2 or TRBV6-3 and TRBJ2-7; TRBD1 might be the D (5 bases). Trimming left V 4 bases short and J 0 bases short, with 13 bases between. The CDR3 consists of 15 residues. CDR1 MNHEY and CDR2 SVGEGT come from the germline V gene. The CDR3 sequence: CASSSRGWSSYEQYF. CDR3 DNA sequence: TGTGCCAGCAGTTCAAGGGGCTGGAGCTCCTACGAGCAGTACTTC.

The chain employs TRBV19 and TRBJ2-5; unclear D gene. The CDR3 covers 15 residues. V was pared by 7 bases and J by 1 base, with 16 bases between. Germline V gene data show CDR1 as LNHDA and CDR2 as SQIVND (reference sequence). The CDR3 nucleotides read TGTGCCAGTACCCCTGGCCGGGTGGGCCAAGAGACCCAGTACTTC. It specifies CASTPGRVGQETQYF. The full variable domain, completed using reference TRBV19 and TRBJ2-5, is DGGITQSPKYLFRKEGQNVTLSCEQNLNHDAMYWYRQDPGQGLRLIYYSQIVNDFQKGDIAEGYSVSREKKESFPLTVTSAQKNPTAFYLCASTPGRVGQETQYFGPGTRLLVL.

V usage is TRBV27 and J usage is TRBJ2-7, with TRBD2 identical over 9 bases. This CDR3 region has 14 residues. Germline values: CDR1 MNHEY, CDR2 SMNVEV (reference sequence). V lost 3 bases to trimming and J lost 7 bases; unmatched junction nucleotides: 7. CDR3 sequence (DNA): TGTGCCAGCAGTTTCGGGACTAGCCGGGGGGAGCAGTACTTC. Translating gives CASSFGTSRGEQYF.

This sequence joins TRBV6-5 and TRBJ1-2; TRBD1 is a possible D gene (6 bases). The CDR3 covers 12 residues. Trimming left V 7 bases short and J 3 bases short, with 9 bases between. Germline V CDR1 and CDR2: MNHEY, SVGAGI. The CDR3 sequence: CASMKGDYGYTF. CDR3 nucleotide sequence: TGTGCCAGCATGAAGGGGGACTATGGCTACACCTTC.

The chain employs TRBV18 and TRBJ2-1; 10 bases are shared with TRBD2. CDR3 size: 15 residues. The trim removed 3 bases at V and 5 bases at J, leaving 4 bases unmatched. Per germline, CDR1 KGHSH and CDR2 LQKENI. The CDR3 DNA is TGTGCCAGCTCACCCCCCAGCGGGAGGGACAATGAGCAGTTCTTC. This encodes CASSPPSGRDNEQFF.

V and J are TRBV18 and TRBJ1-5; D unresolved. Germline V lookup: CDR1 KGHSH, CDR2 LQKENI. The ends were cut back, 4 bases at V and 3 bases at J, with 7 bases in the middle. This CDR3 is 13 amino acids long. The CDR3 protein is CASSLHTNQPQHF. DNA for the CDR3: TGTGCCAGCTCACTACACACCAATCAGCCCCAGCATTTT.

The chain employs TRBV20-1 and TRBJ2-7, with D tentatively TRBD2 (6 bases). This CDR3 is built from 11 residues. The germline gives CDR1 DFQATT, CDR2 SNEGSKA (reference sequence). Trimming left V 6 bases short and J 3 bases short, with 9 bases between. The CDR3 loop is CSAMTSYEQYF. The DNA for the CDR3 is TGCAGTGCGATGACTAGCTACGAGCAGTACTTC.

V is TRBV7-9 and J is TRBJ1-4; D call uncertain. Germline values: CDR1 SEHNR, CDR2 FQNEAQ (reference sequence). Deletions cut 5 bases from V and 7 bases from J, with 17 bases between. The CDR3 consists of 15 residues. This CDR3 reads CASSASEVRGEKLFF. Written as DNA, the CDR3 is TGTGCCAGCAGCGCTTCTGAGGTACGAGGTGAAAAACTGTTTTTT.

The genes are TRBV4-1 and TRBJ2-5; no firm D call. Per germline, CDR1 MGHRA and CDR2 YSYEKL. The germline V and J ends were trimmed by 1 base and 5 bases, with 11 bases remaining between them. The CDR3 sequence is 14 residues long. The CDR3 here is CASSQGLNTETQYF. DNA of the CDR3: TGCGCCAGCAGCCAAGGACTGAACACGGAGACCCAGTACTTC.